The 23 T cell receptor beta chains given below trace back to one sample, sequenced in a study of OX40 agonist ivuxolimab in advanced cancers. Assay used: immunoSEQ multiplex PCR; TCRdb lists only in-frame clones, some missing. Found here are 50,000 to 65,000 clones, about 81% of them singletons; the top ten hold 0.9% to 1.1%. Sequenced here: CD4+ or CD8+ T cells sorted from blood, sampled in a trial of the OX40 agonist ivuxolimab. All receptors derive from an adult with an advanced solid tumor such as melanoma, head and neck, liver or kidney cancer.

This chain links TRBV5-6 with TRBJ2-3, with D perhaps matching TRBD1 (6 bases). This CDR3 comprises 15 residues. The V end lost 9 bases, the J end lost 2 bases, and 19 bases lay between the germline ends. The germline V gene has CDR1 SGHDT and CDR2 YYEEEE. The CDR3 DNA sequence: TGTGCCACCGAAAGAGGGGCAGGGGACACAGATACGCAGTATTTT. It translates to CATERGAGDTDTQYF.

V and J are TRBV19 and TRBJ2-2; D is undetermined. The CDR3 length is 13 residues. Germline assignment: CDR1 LNHDA and CDR2 SQIVND (reference sequence). V was cut by 11 bases and J by 0 bases, with 10 bases left in between. The CDR3, as DNA: TGTGCCGTACGCGCTGCGAACACCGGGGAGCTGTTTTTT. It is translated as CAVRAANTGELFF.

The chain links TRBV5-6 to TRBJ1-1, with D uncertain. The V end lost 4 bases, the J end lost 1 base, and 14 bases lay between the germline ends. The CDR3 loop spans 15 amino acids. Germline CDR1 is SGHDT and CDR2 is YYEEEE. CDR3 in amino acids: CASSPRSAPNTEAFF. DNA for the CDR3: TGTGCCAGCAGCCCCCGGTCGGCTCCGAACACTGAAGCTTTCTTT.

J is TRBJ1-1 and V is TRBV5-6; the D is unclear. Trimming stripped 10 bases from V and 3 bases from J, with 25 bases between. CDR3 length: 16 residues. The germline V gene encodes CDR1 SGHDT and CDR2 YYEEEE. DNA for the CDR3: TGTGCCTCTACCTTGGCATACGGAAAAGGGCACACTGAAGCTTTCTTT. This sequence encodes CASTLAYGKGHTEAFF.

The chain couples TRBV12-5 to TRBJ2-2; D might be TRBD1 or TRBD2, each matching 5 bases. V lost 6 bases and J lost 5, with 22 bases in between. This CDR3 region has 17 residues. Germline values: CDR1 LGHNT, CDR2 FRNRAP. The CDR3 DNA follows: TGTGCTAGTGGGCCTAGAGGCGTAAATGGGGGTACCGGGGAGCTGTTTTTT. Protein product: CASGPRGVNGGTGELFF.

In DNA, the CDR3 is TGTGCCAGCAGTGCTCCGACAGAAAGGGAGGCAACTAATGAAAAACTGTTTTTT. Translated, it gives CASSAPTEREATNEKLFF. V gene TRBV6-4 combines with J gene TRBJ1-4; TRBD1 might be the D (5 bases). Looked up from germline, CDR1 is MRHNA and CDR2 is SNTAGT. This CDR3 is built from 18 residues. V lost 4 bases to trimming and J lost 0 bases, with 18 bases between them.

This chain connects TRBV30 to TRBJ1-2, with a weak D call TRBD1 (5 bases). V lost 2 bases and J lost 3, with 10 bases in between. The germline V gene has CDR1 GTSNPN and CDR2 SVGIG (reference sequence). The CDR3 is made up of 13 amino acids. The CDR3 region is CAWSWGRDYGYTF. The CDR3, as DNA: TGTGCCTGGAGTTGGGGACGGGACTATGGCTACACCTTC.

The J gene is TRBJ2-5, the V gene TRBV4-2, with D maybe TRBD2 (6 bases). In germline, CDR1 is LGHNA, CDR2 YNFKEQ. The CDR3 is 15 residues long. Deletions cut 5 bases from V and 5 bases from J, with 18 bases between. The CDR3, as DNA: TGTGCCAGCAGCGCGTCGGGGCGGGGTCCCGAGACCCAGTACTTC. Translation: CASSASGRGPETQYF.

Written as DNA, the CDR3 is TGTGCCAGCATAACCGGGACAGGGGGTTCTCTCGGCGGCTACACCTTC. Protein sequence: CASITGTGGSLGGYTF. This chain joins TRBV28 and TRBJ1-2; 11 nucleotides align to TRBD1. CDR1 is MDHEN, CDR2 SYDVKM, per germline. This CDR3 has 16 residues. Unmatched junction bases numbered 15, after V lost 7 bases and J lost 8 bases.

There are a few counts of this clone. The chain uses TRBV11-2 and TRBJ1-6; 7 nucleotides agree with TRBD1. Germline V gives CDR1 SGHAT, CDR2 FQNNGV. The V segment lost 1 base and the J segment 7 bases; nucleotides outside the gene matches: 7. The CDR3 covers 16 residues. The CDR3 bases are TGTGCCAGCAGCTTAGCGTGGGCAGGGGGAAATTCACCCCTCCACTTT. Translating it yields CASSLAWAGGNSPLHF.

This chain joins TRBV7-9 and TRBJ2-3; 8 bases are shared with TRBD2. The trim removed 5 bases at V and 4 bases at J, leaving 5 bases unmatched. The CDR3 extends over 14 amino acids. Germline V CDR1 and CDR2: SEHNR, FQNEAQ (reference sequence). The CDR3 is CASSARGGSDTQYF. The DNA for the CDR3 is TGTGCCAGCAGCGCTCGGGGGGGGTCAGATACGCAGTATTTT.

In its sample, this clone was seen a few times. V is TRBV18 and J is TRBJ1-3, with unresolved D. Germline CDR1 is KGHSH and CDR2 is LQKENI. The CDR3 extends over 13 amino acids. V was trimmed by 3 bases and J by 4 bases, leaving 7 bases between them. The CDR3 DNA reads as TGTGCCAGCTCACCGGGGTCCGGAAACACCATATATTTT. It yields the protein CASSPGSGNTIYF. Complete variable domain (other parts from reference TRBV18 and TRBJ1-3): NAGVMQNPRHLVRRRGQEARLRCSPMKGHSHVYWYRQLPEEGLKFMVYLQKENIIDESGMPKERFSAEFPKEGPSILRIQQVVRGDSAAYFCASSPGSGNTIYFGEGSWLTVV.

By frequency in the sample, this clone is medium-sized. The rearrangement joins TRBV19 to TRBJ1-2, with D possibly being TRBD1 (6 bases). CDR1 and CDR2 (germline): LNHDA, SQIVND (reference sequence). CDR3 length equals 11 residues. V was clipped by 9 bases and J by 3 bases, with 8 bases between them. CDR3 coding DNA: TGTGCCAGCAGGGGAGACTATGGCTACACCTTC. Protein product: CASRGDYGYTF.

The chain employs TRBV5-5 and TRBJ1-3; D is undetermined. Trimming removed 0 bases at V and 8 bases at J, with 6 bases between. This CDR3 region has 12 residues. Looked up from germline, CDR1 is SGHKS and CDR2 is YYEKEE (reference sequence). CDR3 DNA sequence: TGTGCCAGCAGCTTGGCGGAGTACACCATATATTTT. As protein: CASSLAEYTIYF.

The chain is built from TRBV7-2 and TRBJ2-5, with unresolved D. The germline gives CDR1 SGHTA, CDR2 FQGNSA. The CDR3 consists of 16 residues. Between the trimmed V and J ends, which lost 5 bases and 5 bases, there was a span of 21 bases. The CDR3 is CASSPRDWGRAETQYF. The CDR3 region has the DNA TGTGCCAGCAGCCCTAGAGATTGGGGAAGGGCGGAGACCCAGTACTTC.

CDR3 protein: CASSDRGPNEKLFF. The CDR3 coding sequence is TGCGCCAGCAGTGACAGGGGCCCTAATGAAAAACTGTTTTTT. The V call is TRBV4-3, the J call TRBJ1-4; 8 bases map to TRBD1. The CDR3 has 14 residues. Germline loops: CDR1 LGHNA, CDR2 YSLEER. V was pared by 6 bases and J by 3 bases, with 3 bases of the junction left unmatched.

The chain joins TRBV6-6 to TRBJ2-5; 10 bases fit TRBD2. Germline trimming cut 5 bases from V and 1 base from J; bases unmatched to any gene: 7. The germline V gene has CDR1 MNHNY and CDR2 SVGAGI (reference sequence). This CDR3 contains 16 residues. The CDR3 DNA reads as TGTGCCAGCAGTCTTCGGACTAGCGGCTTCCAAGAGACCCAGTACTTC. This translates into CASSLRTSGFQETQYF.

The chain combines TRBV7-3 with TRBJ2-1; D possibly matches TRBD1 or TRBD2 (5 bases each). Trimming shortened V by 0 bases and J by 13 bases, and 16 bases separated the two germline ends. Germline CDR1 is SGHTA and CDR2 is FQGTGA. The CDR3 length is 14 residues. The CDR3 DNA reads as TGTGCCAGCAGCTTAACCTTTGCTCAGGGACGTCAGTTCTTC. The encoded protein is CASSLTFAQGRQFF.

This clone has only a few counts. The V gene is TRBV6-1, the J gene TRBJ1-1; 7 positions agree with TRBD1. Germline CDR1 and CDR2: MNHNS and SASEGT. Losses at the gene ends were 2 bases for V and 1 base for J; bases not matched to a gene: 4. The CDR3 loop spans 15 amino acids. The CDR3 nucleotides read TGTGCCAGCAGTGAAAAATGGACAGGGAACACTGAAGCTTTCTTT. Translated, it gives CASSEKWTGNTEAFF.

V and J are TRBV5-1 and TRBJ1-3; D ambiguous. V lost 0 bases to trimming and J lost 2 bases, with 6 bases between them. Germline CDR1 reads SGHRS; CDR2 reads YFSETQ. This CDR3 spans 14 amino acids. The CDR3 spells CASSLEPAGNTIYF. As DNA, the CDR3 is TGCGCCAGCAGCTTGGAGCCAGCTGGAAACACCATATATTTT.

The chain couples TRBV7-2 to TRBJ2-7; D is undetermined. The V end was cut by 5 bases, the J end by 2 bases, with 13 bases between. The CDR3 has 14 amino acids. The germline CDR1 and CDR2 sequences are SGHTA and FQGNSA. The CDR3 DNA reads TGTGCCAGCAGCCCCCTGAACTCTCCCTACGAGCAGTACTTC. It translates to CASSPLNSPYEQYF. Together with reference TRBV7-2 and TRBJ2-7, the CDR3 gives the full variable domain: GAGVSQSPSNKVTEKGKDVELRCDPISGHTALYWYRQSLGQGLEFLIYFQGNSAPDKSGLPSDRFSAERTGGSVSTLTIQRTQQEDSAVYLCASSPLNSPYEQYFGPGTRLTVT.

In its sample, this clone was seen once. The chain combines TRBV6-6 with TRBJ1-1; the D gene is possibly TRBD1 (5 bases). This CDR3 comprises 12 residues. Germline V lookup: CDR1 MNHNY, CDR2 SVGAGI (reference sequence). V lost 2 bases, J lost 7 bases, and 8 bases lay in between. CDR3 in DNA: TGTGCCAGCAGTTACGTGGGGGGTGAAGCTTTCTTT. The encoded protein is CASSYVGGEAFF.

This rearrangement joins TRBV6-4 to TRBJ1-1; D not resolved. V lost 3 bases to trimming and J lost 0 bases, with 8 bases between them. CDR1 MRHNA and CDR2 SNTAGT come from the germline V gene. The CDR3 totals 14 residues. CDR3 in amino acids: CASSEYAMNTEAFF. The CDR3 DNA sequence: TGTGCCAGCAGTGAGTATGCCATGAACACTGAAGCTTTCTTT.